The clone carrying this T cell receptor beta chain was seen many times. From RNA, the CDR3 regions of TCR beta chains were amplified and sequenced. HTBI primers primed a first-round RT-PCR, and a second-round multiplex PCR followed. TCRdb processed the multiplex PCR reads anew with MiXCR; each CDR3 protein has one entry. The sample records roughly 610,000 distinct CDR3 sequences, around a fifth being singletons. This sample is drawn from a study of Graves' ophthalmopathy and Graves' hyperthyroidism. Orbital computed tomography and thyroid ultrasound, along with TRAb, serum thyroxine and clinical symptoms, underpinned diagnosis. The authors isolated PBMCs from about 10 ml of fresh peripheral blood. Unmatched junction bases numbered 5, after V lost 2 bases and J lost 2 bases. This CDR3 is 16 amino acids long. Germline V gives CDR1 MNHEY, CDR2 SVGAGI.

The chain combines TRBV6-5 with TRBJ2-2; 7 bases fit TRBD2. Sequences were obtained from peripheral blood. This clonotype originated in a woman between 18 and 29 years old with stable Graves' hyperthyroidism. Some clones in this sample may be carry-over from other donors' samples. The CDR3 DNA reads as TGTGCCAGCAGTTACATGGGGGGGGACAACACCGGGGAGCTGTTTTTT. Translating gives CASSYMGGDNTGELFF.